The 30 T cell receptor beta chains below were found in one sample sequenced in a study of cytomegalovirus exposure and HLA in healthy donors. This table comes from immunoSEQ multiplex PCR, and its TCRdb copy is limited to in-frame clones, with some not included. The data show roughly 120,000 clones, 86% seen once. The sequenced material came from PBMCs. All receptors come from a young man in good health and CMV-seronegative.

V and J are TRBV19 and TRBJ1-2; 7 bases are a match to TRBD1. Trimming at V came to 10 bases and at J to 2 bases, leaving 7 bases not matched to a gene. This CDR3 is built from 13 residues. Germline-derived CDR1 and CDR2 are LNHDA and SQIVND (reference sequence). CDR3 sequence: CATRWDSNYGYTF. The CDR3 DNA follows: TGTGCCACCCGATGGGACAGCAACTATGGCTACACCTTC.

The rearrangement uses TRBV25-1 and TRBJ2-2; tentative D call: TRBD1 (5 bases). V lost 0 bases, J lost 3 bases, and 11 bases lay in between. Per germline, CDR1 MGHDK and CDR2 SYGVNS. This CDR3 contains 16 residues. The CDR3 sequence is CASSEYRAGYTGELFF. CDR3 nucleotides: TGTGCCAGCAGTGAATATCGGGCAGGGTACACCGGGGAGCTGTTTTTT. The full variable domain, with the rest looked up from reference TRBV25-1 and TRBJ2-2, is EADIYQTPRYLVIGTGKKITLECSQTMGHDKMYWYQQDPGMELHLIHYSYGVNSTEKGDLSSESTVSRIRTEHFPLTLESARPSHTSQYLCASSEYRAGYTGELFFGEGSRLTVL.

V and J are TRBV6-1 and TRBJ2-7, with 9 bases matching TRBD1. The CDR3 totals 14 residues. J gave up 2 bases and V 5 bases, and 4 bases lay outside the gene matches. Germline V gene lookup returns CDR1 MNHNS and CDR2 SASEGT. CDR3 sequence (DNA): TGTGCCAGCAGTATCCGGGACAGGGCCTACGAGCAGTACTTC. It yields the protein CASSIRDRAYEQYF.

The chain uses TRBV30 and TRBJ2-1, with D perhaps matching TRBD1 (6 bases). Germline V gene sequence: CDR1 GTSNPN, CDR2 SVGIG (reference sequence). The V and J ends lost 1 base and 2 bases respectively, with 12 bases between them. The CDR3 covers 15 residues. CDR3 loop: CAWSAIRGTYNEQFF. The CDR3 bases are TGTGCCTGGAGTGCCATAAGGGGGACCTACAATGAGCAGTTCTTC.

A few counts support this clone. CDR3 amino acids: CASSAFGTGYEQYF. Written as DNA, the CDR3 is TGTGCCAGCAGTGCCTTCGGGACAGGCTACGAGCAGTACTTC. V gene TRBV25-1 combines with J gene TRBJ2-7; 8 bases align to TRBD1. CDR1 and CDR2 from the germline V gene are MGHDK and SYGVNS. The CDR3 is 14 amino acids. J gave up 3 bases and V 4 bases, and 5 bases lay outside the gene matches.

The chain carries TRBV5-1 and TRBJ1-6; D remains ambiguous. The ends were cut back, 4 bases at V and 7 bases at J, with 15 bases in the middle. CDR1 SGHRS and CDR2 YFSETQ come from the germline V gene. This CDR3 comprises 15 residues. The CDR3 reads CASSRFDGFNSPLHF. The CDR3 nucleotides are TGCGCCAGCAGCCGATTTGACGGGTTCAATTCACCCCTCCACTTT.

V and J are TRBV19 and TRBJ2-1, with 9 bases identical to TRBD1. The CDR3 has 15 residues. Unmatched junction bases numbered 9, after V lost 6 bases and J lost 6 bases. In germline, CDR1 is LNHDA, CDR2 SQIVND (reference sequence). The CDR3 DNA reads TGTGCCAGTAGAACCGGGACAGGGAGGATCAATGAGCAGTTCTTC. This codes for CASRTGTGRINEQFF.

The chain employs TRBV19 and TRBJ2-4, with 7 bases identical to TRBD2. Germline V gene sequence: CDR1 LNHDA, CDR2 SQIVND (reference sequence). The CDR3 runs to 15 residues. Germline trimming cut 5 bases from V and 1 base from J; bases unmatched to any gene: 5. The CDR3 DNA reads as TGTGCCAGTAGTCCCCTACTAGCGGCCAAAAACATTCAGTACTTC. Its protein is CASSPLLAAKNIQYF.

The rearrangement joins TRBV9 to TRBJ2-5; D is perhaps TRBD2 (7 bases). Trimming stripped 3 bases from V and 2 bases from J, with 20 bases between. The CDR3 spans 17 residues. Looked up from germline, CDR1 is SGDLS and CDR2 is YYNGEE. The CDR3 region is CASSAPRGGGPQETQYF. The CDR3 coding sequence is TGTGCCAGCAGCGCCCCTAGAGGGGGGGGGCCACAAGAGACCCAGTACTTC.

The chain recombines TRBV19 with TRBJ1-5; weak D call: TRBD1 (6 bases). V lost 7 bases to trimming and J lost 6 bases, with 16 bases between them. This CDR3 contains 14 residues. Germline V CDR1 and CDR2: LNHDA, SQIVND (reference sequence). The CDR3 is CASTGGSGAQPQHF. CDR3 nucleotides: TGTGCCAGTACCGGGGGGTCGGGGGCTCAGCCCCAGCATTTT. Drawing the rest from reference TRBV19 and TRBJ1-5, the complete variable domain is DGGITQSPKYLFRKEGQNVTLSCEQNLNHDAMYWYRQDPGQGLRLIYYSQIVNDFQKGDIAEGYSVSREKKESFPLTVTSAQKNPTAFYLCASTGGSGAQPQHFGDGTRLSIL.

V usage is TRBV18 and J usage is TRBJ2-1, with 11 bases fitting TRBD2. J gave up 6 bases and V 4 bases, and 5 bases lay outside the gene matches. CDR1 and CDR2 from the germline V gene are KGHSH and LQKENI. The CDR3 is made up of 15 amino acids. The CDR3 coding sequence is TGTGCCAGCTCACTGGGACTAGCGGAGGTCAATGAGCAGTTCTTC. It specifies CASSLGLAEVNEQFF.

This clone was seen only once. The chain links TRBV27 to TRBJ1-2, with TRBD1 identical over 7 bases. The CDR3 runs to 12 residues. V lost 3 bases, J lost 8 bases, and 3 bases stayed unmatched. Germline values: CDR1 MNHEY, CDR2 SMNVEV (reference sequence). CDR3 residues: CASSFRGGGYTF. The CDR3 DNA follows: TGTGCCAGCAGTTTCAGAGGGGGCGGCTACACCTTC.

The count of this clone is one. DNA of the CDR3: TGTGCCAGCAGAGGGACAGGTAGCTACGAGCAGTACTTC. It codes for CASRGTGSYEQYF. The genes are TRBV6-5 and TRBJ2-7; 8 bases align to TRBD1. V lost 6 bases and J lost 3; bases outside the gene matches: 4. CDR3 size: 13 residues. Germline CDR1 reads MNHEY; CDR2 reads SVGAGI.

V gene TRBV11-2 combines with J gene TRBJ1-5; D may be TRBD1 (5 bases). The CDR3 is 15 amino acids. Germline V gene lookup returns CDR1 SGHAT and CDR2 FQNNGV. V lost 0 bases, J lost 4 bases, and 10 bases lay in between. The CDR3 region has the DNA TGTGCCAGCAGCTTAGACTCCGGACATAATCAGCCCCAGCATTTT. The encoded protein is CASSLDSGHNQPQHF.

The chain uses TRBV18 and TRBJ2-7, with 9 bases that match TRBD1. Germline loops: CDR1 KGHSH, CDR2 LQKENI. CDR3 length: 17 residues. The V gene end was trimmed by 2 bases and the J gene end by 5 bases; junction bases not matched to a gene: 13. CDR3 sequence reads: CASSPTREQGARHEQYF. The DNA for the CDR3 is TGTGCCAGCTCACCAACGCGGGAACAGGGGGCCCGTCACGAGCAGTACTTC.

J is TRBJ1-5 and V is TRBV23-1, with TRBD1 identical over 9 bases. TRBV23-1 is designated an ORF whose function remains uncertain. The CDR3 runs to 14 residues. Unmatched junction bases numbered 10, after V lost 10 bases and J lost 6 bases. The CDR3 sequence is CATFPGQGRQPQHF. CDR3 DNA: TGCGCCACCTTCCCGGGACAGGGACGTCAGCCCCAGCATTTT.

The chain has TRBV4-1 and TRBJ2-1; TRBD2 matches 10 bases. CDR1 and CDR2 (germline): MGHRA, YSYEKL. Trimming removed 2 bases from V and 1 base from J; junction bases left unmatched: 11. This CDR3 contains 19 residues. This CDR3 is CASSQNPSLAGESYNEQFF. As DNA, the CDR3 is TGCGCCAGCAGCCAAAACCCCAGTCTAGCGGGGGAATCCTACAATGAGCAGTTCTTC.

The rearrangement uses TRBV9 and TRBJ2-1; TRBD2 matches 9 bases. Germline-derived CDR1 and CDR2 are SGDLS and YYNGEE. The length of the CDR3 is 15 residues. The ends lost 3 bases at V and 6 bases at J; junction bases unmatched: 7. CDR3 bases: TGTGCCAGCAGCGGCGGGAGGGCCGTTTTCAATGAGCAGTTCTTC. It yields the protein CASSGGRAVFNEQFF.

The rearrangement uses TRBV5-1 and TRBJ2-1; D call uncertain. This CDR3 spans 12 amino acids. Trimming pared 0 bases from V and 8 bases from J, leaving 6 bases between. The germline CDR1 and CDR2 sequences are SGHRS and YFSETQ. The CDR3 coding sequence is TGCGCCAGCAGCTTGGGAGTGGATGAGCAGTTCTTC. Its translation is CASSLGVDEQFF.

The chain uses TRBV19 and TRBJ1-5, with D possibly TRBD1 on 5 matching bases. In germline, CDR1 is LNHDA, CDR2 SQIVND (reference sequence). Between the trimmed V and J ends, which lost 0 bases and 1 base, there was a span of 10 bases. The CDR3 is 16 amino acids. CDR3 nucleotide sequence: TGTGCCAGTAGTATAGATCACAGGAAGAGCAATCAGCCCCAGCATTTT. It is translated as CASSIDHRKSNQPQHF. Complete variable domain (other parts from reference TRBV19 and TRBJ1-5): DGGITQSPKYLFRKEGQNVTLSCEQNLNHDAMYWYRQDPGQGLRLIYYSQIVNDFQKGDIAEGYSVSREKKESFPLTVTSAQKNPTAFYLCASSIDHRKSNQPQHFGDGTRLSIL.

The chain carries TRBV13 and TRBJ2-1; 15 nucleotides match TRBD2. Looked up from germline, CDR1 is PRHDT and CDR2 is FYEKMQ (reference sequence). J was trimmed by 9 bases and V by 4 bases; bases with no gene match: 7. CDR3 length: 16 residues. CDR3 nucleotides: TGTGCCAGCAGCTCCATGGGACTAGCGGGAGGCAGTGAGCAGTTCTTC. Translating gives CASSSMGLAGGSEQFF. Using reference TRBV13 and TRBJ2-1 for the parts outside the CDR3, the full variable domain is AAGVIQSPRHLIKEKRETATLKCYPIPRHDTVYWYQQGPGQDPQFLISFYEKMQSDKGSIPDRFSAQQFSDYHSELNMSSLELGDSALYFCASSSMGLAGGSEQFFGPGTRLTVL.

The J gene is TRBJ2-1, the V gene TRBV10-2, with D unresolved. CDR1 is WSHSY, CDR2 SAAADI, per germline. The length of the CDR3 is 11 residues. Trimming took 6 bases from V and 8 from J, leaving 8 bases between them. The CDR3 loop is CASSQVDEQFF. DNA for the CDR3: TGCGCCAGCAGCCAGGTCGATGAGCAGTTCTTC.

The chain uses TRBV4-2 and TRBJ2-5; 9 positions agree with TRBD2. The length of the CDR3 is 18 residues. V gave up 3 bases and J gave up 4 bases; unmatched junction bases: 15. CDR1 is LGHNA and CDR2 is YNFKEQ in the germline V gene. CDR3 DNA sequence: TGTGCCAGCAGCCATCGGGGGGTCGGCGGGGGGGCCCCAGAGACCCAGTACTTC. Amino acids: CASSHRGVGGGAPETQYF.

The chain employs TRBV29-1 and TRBJ1-1; D remains unclear. V was trimmed by 0 bases and J by 8 bases, leaving 7 bases between them. This CDR3 has 11 residues. Germline lookup yields CDR1 SQVTM and CDR2 ANQGSEA. The CDR3 loop reads CSVEDSVEAFF. In nucleotides, the CDR3 is TGCAGCGTTGAAGATTCCGTCGAAGCTTTCTTT.

V usage is TRBV19 and J usage is TRBJ1-2; possibly TRBD1 for D (5 bases). The CDR3 loop spans 12 amino acids. Between the trimmed V and J ends, which lost 7 bases and 4 bases, there was a span of 10 bases. Germline CDR1 LNHDA, CDR2 SQIVND (reference sequence). CDR3 DNA: TGTGCCAGTAAGGGGCCCTCCTATGGCTACACCTTC. Translated: CASKGPSYGYTF.

V usage is TRBV6-6 and J usage is TRBJ1-1; D unresolved. Germline assignment: CDR1 MNHNY and CDR2 SVGAGI (reference sequence). The length of the CDR3 is 15 residues. Trimming left V 0 bases short and J 2 bases short, with 10 bases between. This CDR3 is CASSYSGQVNTEAFF. CDR3 nucleotides: TGTGCCAGCAGTTACTCTGGGCAGGTAAACACTGAAGCTTTCTTT.

This chain uses TRBV19 with TRBJ1-1; no reliable D call. CDR3 size: 9 residues. Looked up from germline, CDR1 is LNHDA and CDR2 is SQIVND (reference sequence). The germline V and J ends were trimmed by 8 bases and 11 bases, with 9 bases remaining between them. The chain's CDR3 is CASGPNAFF. The CDR3, as DNA: TGTGCCAGTGGGCCAAACGCTTTCTTT. The full variable domain, rest sourced from reference TRBV19 and TRBJ1-1, is DGGITQSPKYLFRKEGQNVTLSCEQNLNHDAMYWYRQDPGQGLRLIYYSQIVNDFQKGDIAEGYSVSREKKESFPLTVTSAQKNPTAFYLCASGPNAFFGQGTRLTVV.

The chain combines TRBV13 with TRBJ2-1, with 14 bases fitting TRBD2. The J segment lost 6 bases and the V segment lost 4 bases, leaving 2 bases of the junction unmatched. CDR3 size: 15 residues. Germline loops: CDR1 PRHDT, CDR2 FYEKMQ (reference sequence). The DNA for the CDR3 is TGTGCCAGCAGCTGGGGACTAGCGGGAGTCAATGAGCAGTTCTTC. Encoded protein: CASSWGLAGVNEQFF.

The gene calls are TRBV13 and TRBJ2-1; maybe TRBD2 (6 bases). The germline V gene encodes CDR1 PRHDT and CDR2 FYEKMQ (reference sequence). The CDR3 spans 13 residues. Trimming removed 3 bases from V and 10 bases from J, with 13 bases in between. DNA of the CDR3: TGTGCCAGCAGCTTCTCGGGGGTCAGGGAGCAGTTCTTC. This codes for CASSFSGVREQFF.

The rearrangement links TRBV5-6 to TRBJ2-1; D gene ambiguous. This CDR3 is built from 13 residues. In germline, CDR1 is SGHDT, CDR2 YYEEEE. Trimming took off 0 bases at V and 7 bases at J, with 8 bases between the two ends. The CDR3 spells CASSLGLDNEQFF. Written as DNA, the CDR3 is TGTGCCAGCAGCTTGGGGCTTGATAATGAGCAGTTCTTC.